Listed below are T cell receptor beta chains from one sample, sequenced in a study of blood T cell repertoires in COVID-19. TCRdb keeps only in-frame clones here, not all; method: immunoSEQ multiplex PCR. The sample yields 30,000 or so clones, approximately 87% seen once. Input material: peripheral blood. The receptors come from a human donor in a cohort sampled during active COVID-19. CDR3s include the opening cysteine and the closing phenylalanine or tryptophan. D genes are given only for firm matches. Clone size, where shown, is once, few, many, or a class for clones that have expanded.

clone_size: NA
d_call: NA
j_call: TRBJ2-7
v_call: TRBV28
cdr3_nt: TGTGCCAGCAGCATGGTCGGTCAGGCCCACGAGCAGTACTTC
cdr3_aa: CASSMVGQAHEQYF

clone_size: NA
d_call: TRBD1
j_call: TRBJ2-1
v_call: TRBV3-1/TRBV3-2
cdr3_nt: TGTGCCAGCAGCCAAGATGTACGGACAGGGTATAATGAGCAGTTCTTC
cdr3_aa: CASSQDVRTGYNEQFF

clone_size: NA
d_call: NA
j_call: TRBJ2-5
v_call: TRBV2
cdr3_nt: TGTGCCAGCAGTGTGGCCGAACAAGAGACCCAGTACTTC
cdr3_aa: CASSVAEQETQYF

clone_size: NA
d_call: TRBD2
j_call: TRBJ2-1
v_call: TRBV10-3
cdr3_nt: TGTGCCATCAGTGAGTCGGGAGTCGCGGGGGGGCTTAAGCAGTTCTTC
cdr3_aa: CAISESGVAGGLKQFF

clone_size: NA
d_call: NA
j_call: TRBJ2-5
v_call: TRBV5-6
cdr3_nt: TGTGCCAGCAGCTTGAGGGCGGGATGGGGCTACTTC
cdr3_aa: CASSLRAGWGYF

clone_size: NA
d_call: NA
j_call: TRBJ1-2
v_call: TRBV2
cdr3_nt: TGTGCCAGCAGCCAGGGGAGGGCGACTAACTATGGCTACACCTTC
cdr3_aa: CASSQGRATNYGYTF

clone_size: NA
d_call: TRBD2
j_call: TRBJ2-5
v_call: TRBV7-3
cdr3_nt: TGTGCCAGCAGCTTAACTAGCGGGGTAGAGACCCAGTACTTC
cdr3_aa: CASSLTSGVETQYF

clone_size: NA
d_call: NA
j_call: TRBJ1-2
v_call: TRBV5-1
cdr3_nt: TGCGCCAGCAGCGTGACCGGGACTCTTTATGGCTACACCTTC
cdr3_aa: CASSVTGTLYGYTF

clone_size: once
d_call: NA
j_call: TRBJ2-7
v_call: TRBV12-5
cdr3_nt: TGTGCTAGTGCTAATAGGGCGGGACTCAAGACCTACGAGCAGTACTTC
cdr3_aa: CASANRAGLKTYEQYF

clone_size: NA
d_call: TRBD1
j_call: TRBJ1-5
v_call: TRBV27
cdr3_nt: TGTGCCAGCAGTCGGACAGGGGGCCCGGATGGGATTAGCAATCAGCCCCAGCATTTT
cdr3_aa: CASSRTGGPDGISNQPQHF

clone_size: NA
d_call: NA
j_call: TRBJ2-2
v_call: TRBV15
cdr3_nt: TGTGCCACCAGCAAAGAGAATGTGGGGGGCACCGGGGAGCTGTTTTTT
cdr3_aa: CATSKENVGGTGELFF

clone_size: NA
d_call: TRBD2
j_call: TRBJ2-1
v_call: TRBV7-9
cdr3_nt: TGTGCCAGCAGCGGTAGACTAGCCGCACAGTTCTTC
cdr3_aa: CASSGRLAAQFF

clone_size: once
d_call: TRBD1
j_call: TRBJ2-5
v_call: TRBV15
cdr3_nt: TGTGCCACCAGCAGGGGACAGGGGGAATTTCAAGAGACCCAGTACTTC
cdr3_aa: CATSRGQGEFQETQYF

clone_size: once
d_call: NA
j_call: TRBJ1-1
v_call: TRBV27
cdr3_nt: TGTGCCAGCAGTCCATACAGGGAAGGGAACACTGAAGCTTTCTTT
cdr3_aa: CASSPYREGNTEAFF

clone_size: NA
d_call: TRBD2
j_call: TRBJ2-4
v_call: TRBV7-9
cdr3_nt: TGTGCCAGCAGCCCTGCACTTGATAGCGGGGGCAAAAACATTCAGTACTTC
cdr3_aa: CASSPALDSGGKNIQYF

clone_size: NA
d_call: TRBD2
j_call: TRBJ2-3
v_call: TRBV12-3/TRBV12-4
cdr3_nt: TGTGCCAGCAGTGCGGGGGTGTGGCAGTATTTT
cdr3_aa: CASSAGVWQYF

clone_size: NA
d_call: NA
j_call: TRBJ1-2
v_call: TRBV18
cdr3_nt: TGTGCCAGCTCACCAATTACCGGGGTCGGGCAAAATGGCTACACCTTC
cdr3_aa: CASSPITGVGQNGYTF